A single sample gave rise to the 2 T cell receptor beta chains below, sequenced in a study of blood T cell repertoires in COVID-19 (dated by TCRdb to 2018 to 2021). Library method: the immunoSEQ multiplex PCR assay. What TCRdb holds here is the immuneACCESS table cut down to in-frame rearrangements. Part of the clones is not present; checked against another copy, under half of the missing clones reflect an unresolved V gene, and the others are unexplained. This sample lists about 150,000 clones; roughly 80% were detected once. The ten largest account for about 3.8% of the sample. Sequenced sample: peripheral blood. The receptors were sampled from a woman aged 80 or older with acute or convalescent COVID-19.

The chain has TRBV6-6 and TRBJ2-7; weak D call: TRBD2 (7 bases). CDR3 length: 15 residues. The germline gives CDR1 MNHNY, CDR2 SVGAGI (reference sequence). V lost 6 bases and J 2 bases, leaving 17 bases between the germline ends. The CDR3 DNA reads TGTGCCAGCAGAAGCATGGGAGGGGGGACCTACGAGCAGTACTTC. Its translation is CASRSMGGGTYEQYF.

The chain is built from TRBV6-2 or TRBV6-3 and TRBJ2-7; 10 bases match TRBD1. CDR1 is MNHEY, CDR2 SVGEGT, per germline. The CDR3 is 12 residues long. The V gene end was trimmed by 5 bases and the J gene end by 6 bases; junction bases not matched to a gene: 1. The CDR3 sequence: CASSGTGVEQYF. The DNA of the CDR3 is TGTGCCAGCAGTGGGACAGGGGTCGAGCAGTACTTC.